Listed below are T cell receptor beta chains from one sample, sequenced in a study of shared clonotypes between healthy human individuals. The protocol was immunoSEQ multiplex PCR, while the TCRdb copy is restricted to in-frame clones and leaves out a portion. The sample lists some 240,000 clones, approximately 65% occurring once. Sequencing was carried out using memory CD4+ T cells sorted from blood. The origin of the receptors is a young man in good health. Both conserved end residues are part of each CDR3. The D gene is left open where the match is weak. The size field is filled for only some rows; it gives once, few, many or a size class.

- TRBJ2-2 TRBV9 TRBD2 TGTGCCAGCAGCGTAGTGGCTAGCGGGAGCTTTTCCACCGGGGAGCTGTTTTTT CASSVVASGSFSTGELFF
once TRBJ2-2 TRBV7-2 TRBD2 TGTGCCAGCAGCTTAATCGGGGGACTAGAGGGGGAGCTGTTTTTT CASSLIGGLEGELFF
- TRBJ2-3 TRBV5-4 - TGTGCCAGCAGCAAAGGGACAACTCGGAGTACAGATACGCAGTATTTT CASSKGTTRSTDTQYF
- TRBJ2-5 TRBV28 - TGTGCCACCACCACCGGGAGAGTTCAAGAGACCCAGTACTTC CATTTGRVQETQYF
- TRBJ2-5 TRBV7-2 - TGTGCCAGCAGCACGGGACTGCAAGAGACCCAGTACTTC CASSTGLQETQYF
- TRBJ2-5 TRBV6-1 TRBD1 TGTGCCAGCAGCGCCTTTGACAGGGCAGAGACCCAGTACTTC CASSAFDRAETQYF
once TRBJ2-1 TRBV4-3 - TGCGCCAGCAGCCAAGAGTCCCTTAGTCTGGGGAATGAGCAGTTCTTC CASSQESLSLGNEQFF
few TRBJ1-1 TRBV6-1 - TGTGCCAGCAAGATGGACTTAGCTGAAGCTTTCTTT CASKMDLAEAFF
- TRBJ2-7 TRBV28 TRBD1 TGTGCCAGCAGTTTTGGCTCAGGACAGGGGGCAAACGAGCAGTACTTC CASSFGSGQGANEQYF
few TRBJ2-7 TRBV7-9 - TGTGCCAGCAGCCCCTACCGAGGGATAGCAGTCTACGAGCAGTACTTC CASSPYRGIAVYEQYF
- TRBJ1-5 TRBV15 - TGTGCCACCAGAAAACCGGGACCGGGGCCCCAGCATTTT CATRKPGPGPQHF
- TRBJ1-2 TRBV5-4 - TGTGCCAGCAGAAGCCGGGGGGAGACCGACTCATACGGGGGCTACACCTTC CASRSRGETDSYGGYTF
- TRBJ1-5 TRBV5-5 - TGTGCCAGCAGCTTTTGGACGGGGGTTCAGAGCAATCAGCCCCAGCATTTT CASSFWTGVQSNQPQHF
- TRBJ2-3 TRBV6-6 - TGTGCCAGCAGGCCTAGAGGGCCCACAGATACGCAGTATTTT CASRPRGPTDTQYF
- TRBJ2-3 TRBV14 TRBD2 TGTGCCAGCAGCCAAGATCTGGCGGGAGGGAGCACAGATACGCAGTATTTT CASSQDLAGGSTDTQYF
- TRBJ2-7 TRBV15 TRBD1 TGTGCCACCAGCACGCGGGACAGGGGCTCCTACGAGCAGTACTTC CATSTRDRGSYEQYF
- TRBJ1-3 TRBV10-2 - TGCGCCAGCAGGGACCCCGCGCTCTCTGGAAACACCATATATTTT CASRDPALSGNTIYF
- TRBJ2-7 TRBV13 - TGTGCCAGCAGCACTGGGGCGGCCCGCTCCTACGAGCAGTACTTC CASSTGAARSYEQYF
- TRBJ1-1 TRBV28 TRBD1 TGTGCCAGCAGGCGGACAGGGGTTGGCACTGAAGCTTTCTTT CASRRTGVGTEAFF
- TRBJ2-2 TRBV5-4 - TGTGCCAGCAGCTTATCGGGTTTAAACACCGGGGAGCTGTTTTTT CASSLSGLNTGELFF
- TRBJ2-6 TRBV23-1 - TGCGCCAGCAGTCAAATCTCGACAGTAAAGGATGGGGCCAACGTCCTGACTTTC CASSQISTVKDGANVLTF
- TRBJ2-7 TRBV6-6 - TGTGCCAGCAGTTACTCTACGGGGTTCGAGCAGTACTTC CASSYSTGFEQYF
- TRBJ2-1 TRBV10-3 TRBD2 TGTGCCACCACAGAGCGGGAGCTTTACAATGAGCAGTTCTTC CATTERELYNEQFF
few TRBJ2-1 TRBV18 TRBD2 TGTGCCAGCTCACCCGAACTAGCGGGTGACAATGAGCAGTTCTTC CASSPELAGDNEQFF
- TRBJ2-6 TRBV9 TRBD1 TGTGCCAGCAGCGTAGAGTACAGGGGGCGTTTAGGGGCCAACGTCCTGACTTTC CASSVEYRGRLGANVLTF
- TRBJ2-5 TRBV19 TRBD1 TGTGCCAGTAATATGGGACAGTCCCAAGAGACCCAGTACTTC CASNMGQSQETQYF
- TRBJ2-3 TRBV29-1 - TGCAGCGTTGAGCGGGATACGCAGTATTTT CSVERDTQYF
- TRBJ2-2 TRBV9 - TGTGCCAGCAGCCCACGCGACCATAGCGGGGAGCTGTTTTTT CASSPRDHSGELFF